This is a list of T cell receptor beta chains from one sample in a study of human T cells and chemical hapten exposure. TCRdb re-derived calls from the RACE reads in MiXCR, one entry per CDR3 protein. The repertoire has approximately 400,000 distinct CDR3 sequences, roughly 5% of them found once; the top ten carry 2.5% to 3%. Specimen: whole blood, collected in connection with sensitization to the hapten diphenylcyclopropenone (DPC). Source of these receptors: a woman between 50 and 59 years old with alopecia areata. Some clones in this sample may be carry-over from other donors' samples. The CDR3 runs from the conserved cysteine through the conserved F or W. D genes are given only for firm matches. The size field is filled for only some rows; it gives once, few, many or a size class.

D	size	V	J	CDR3	DNA
NA	few	TRBV28	TRBJ2-6	CASSSLLRPSGANVLTF	TGTGCCAGCAGTTCGTTACTGCGACCCTCTGGGGCCAACGTCCTGACTTTC
TRBD1	few	TRBV20-1	TRBJ1-4	CSAREGQHEKLFF	TGCAGTGCTAGAGAGGGACAGCATGAAAAACTGTTTTTT
NA	many	TRBV7-9	TRBJ1-1	CASSSQGPEAFF	TGTGCCAGCAGCTCACAGGGTCCTGAAGCTTTCTTT
NA	few	TRBV12-3/TRBV12-4	TRBJ2-1	CASTFRGNNEQFF	TGTGCCAGCACCTTTAGAGGGAACAATGAGCAGTTCTTC
NA	many	TRBV5-5	TRBJ2-7	CASSLVPPPAGEEGQYF	TGTGCCAGCAGCTTGGTCCCACCACCAGCAGGAGAAGAAGGGCAGTACTTC
NA	few	TRBV29-1	TRBJ1-2	CSVEVYNGYTF	TGCAGCGTTGAAGTGTATAATGGCTACACCTTC
NA	few	TRBV6-2/TRBV6-3	TRBJ1-5	CASSRRELIDQPQHF	TGTGCCAGCAGTCGAAGGGAATTGATTGATCAGCCCCAGCATTTT
TRBD2	many	TRBV12-3/TRBV12-4	TRBJ2-7	CASRQTSGDYEQYF	TGTGCCAGCAGACAGACTAGCGGGGACTACGAGCAGTACTTC
TRBD1	NA	TRBV5-1	TRBJ2-6	CASSFTPGQGAGANVLTF	TGCGCCAGCAGCTTTACTCCGGGACAGGGTGCCGGGGCCAACGTCCTGACTTTC
TRBD2	many	TRBV30	TRBJ2-3	CAWSGTRVTDTQYF	TGTGCCTGGAGTGGGACTAGGGTAACAGATACGCAGTATTTT
NA	many	TRBV9	TRBJ2-5	CASSVGNRVETQYF	TGTGCCAGCAGCGTGGGGAACCGGGTGGAGACCCAGTACTTC
NA	few	TRBV3-1	TRBJ1-1	CASSQGSGTNTEAFF	TGTGCCAGCAGCCAAGGATCCGGCACGAACACTGAAGCTTTCTTT
TRBD1	few	TRBV12-3/TRBV12-4	TRBJ2-7	CASSPHETGTYEQYF	TGTGCCAGCAGTCCTCATGAGACAGGGACCTACGAGCAGTACTTC
NA	many	TRBV18	TRBJ1-1	CASSPGGDTEAFF	TGTGCCAGCTCACCAGGAGGGGACACTGAAGCTTTCTTT
NA	many	TRBV6-5	TRBJ2-7	CASSRGQTYEQYF	TGTGCCAGCAGCCGCGGACAGACATACGAGCAGTACTTC
NA	many	TRBV7-2	TRBJ2-5	CASSLGFQETQYF	TGTGCCAGCAGCTTAGGGTTCCAAGAGACCCAGTACTTC
NA	NA	TRBV6-6	TRBJ1-5	CASSYSNLGMGQPQHF	TGTGCCAGCAGTTACTCGAATCTGGGAATGGGTCAGCCCCAGCATTTT
NA	many	TRBV20-1	TRBJ1-5	CSARDNSNQPQHF	TGCAGTGCCCGCGACAATAGCAATCAGCCCCAGCATTTT
NA	many	TRBV7-8	TRBJ2-6	CASQTRSGAGANVLTF	TGTGCCAGCCAGACTAGATCTGGGGCTGGGGCCAACGTCCTGACTTTC
NA	many	TRBV6-2/TRBV6-3	TRBJ2-3	CASSYSEGVPDTQYF	TGTGCCAGCAGTTACTCGGAAGGGGTCCCAGATACGCAGTATTTT
NA	few	TRBV5-6	TRBJ1-3	CASSLGRSVSGNTIYF	TGTGCCAGCAGCTTGGGGAGATCCGTCTCTGGAAACACCATATATTTT
NA	many	TRBV4-3	TRBJ2-6	CASSQVRIAGANVLTF	TGCGCCAGCAGCCAGGTACGAATCGCTGGGGCCAACGTCCTGACTTTC
TRBD1	many	TRBV29-1	TRBJ2-1	CSVEGTGLYNEQFF	TGCAGCGTTGAGGGGACAGGGCTGTACAATGAGCAGTTCTTC
NA	many	TRBV19	TRBJ2-1	CASSNSYNEQFF	TGTGCCAGTAGTAACTCCTACAATGAGCAGTTCTTC
TRBD2	many	TRBV7-2	TRBJ2-6	CASRGGSGTGAGANVLTF	TGTGCCAGCAGAGGGGGTAGCGGGACTGGCGCTGGGGCCAACGTCCTGACTTTC
TRBD1	NA	TRBV9	TRBJ2-3	CASSLRTGIKDTQYF	TGTGCCAGCAGCCTTAGGACAGGGATCAAAGATACGCAGTATTTT
TRBD2	many	TRBV12-3/TRBV12-4	TRBJ2-2	CASSLPTVAGGNTGELFF	TGTGCCAGCAGTCTCCCGACGGTAGCGGGAGGAAACACCGGGGAGCTGTTTTTT
TRBD1	NA	TRBV29-1	TRBJ1-2	CSGSTGGDGYTF	TGCAGCGGGTCCACAGGGGGTGATGGCTACACCTTC
NA	many	TRBV6-2/TRBV6-3	TRBJ2-1	CASSPLDGPKQFF	TGTGCCAGCAGTCCCCTTGACGGTCCGAAGCAGTTCTTC
NA	few	TRBV5-1	TRBJ2-1	CASSLTEHEQFF	TGCGCCAGCAGCTTGACAGAGCATGAGCAGTTCTTC
TRBD2	many	TRBV11-2	TRBJ2-1	CASSFTSGRANEQFF	TGTGCCAGCAGCTTCACTAGCGGGAGGGCAAATGAGCAGTTCTTC
NA	NA	TRBV5-1	TRBJ1-4	CASSRTSGEKLFF	TGCGCCAGCAGCCGGACCAGCGGGGAAAAACTGTTTTTT
TRBD2	many	TRBV14	TRBJ2-7	CASSESSGIMSYVDEQYF	TGTGCCAGCAGTGAAAGTAGCGGGATAATGTCCTACGTTGACGAGCAGTACTTC
NA	NA	TRBV29-1	TRBJ1-1	CSVEDLGGRAFF	TGCAGCGTTGAAGATCTTGGGGGCAGAGCTTTCTTT
TRBD1	many	TRBV29-1	TRBJ1-1	CSVYRDRSSTEAFF	TGCAGCGTTTACCGGGACAGGTCTTCCACTGAAGCTTTCTTT
TRBD2	few	TRBV5-8	TRBJ2-3	CASSLGSAGANTQYF	TGTGCCAGCAGCTTGGGGTCCGCGGGAGCAAATACGCAGTATTTT
NA	few	TRBV7-9	TRBJ1-3	CASSLEAAGNTIYF	TGTGCCAGCAGCTTAGAAGCTGCTGGAAACACCATATATTTT
TRBD1	many	TRBV28	TRBJ2-1	CASIGQAAINEQFF	TGTGCCAGCATAGGACAGGCCGCCATCAATGAGCAGTTCTTC
TRBD2	NA	TRBV7-9	TRBJ2-7	CASSLGLAVGEKYF	TGTGCCAGCAGTCTCGGACTAGCGGTAGGCGAGAAGTACTTC
TRBD1	NA	TRBV4-1	TRBJ2-5	CASSLTGQGRETQYF	TGCGCCAGCAGCCTAACGGGACAGGGCAGGGAGACCCAGTACTTC
NA	NA	TRBV19	TRBJ1-2	CASSIEGISARGGYTF	TGTGCCAGTAGTATAGAAGGCATTTCGGCTCGCGGTGGCTACACCTTC
TRBD2	NA	TRBV9	TRBJ2-3	CASSPRDSGGTDTQYF	TGTGCCAGCAGCCCAAGAGATAGCGGGGGCACAGATACGCAGTATTTT
NA	many	TRBV20-1	TRBJ2-3	CSAPERDTQYF	TGCAGTGCACCGGAGCGAGATACGCAGTATTTT
NA	many	TRBV25-1	TRBJ2-5	CASSEFAVQETQYF	TGTGCCAGCAGTGAATTTGCGGTCCAAGAGACCCAGTACTTC
TRBD1	many	TRBV7-2	TRBJ2-3	CASSLAGGLRDTQYF	TGTGCCAGCAGCTTAGCAGGGGGCCTCAGAGATACGCAGTATTTT
NA	many	TRBV6-2/TRBV6-3	TRBJ1-1	CASSYGQGTEAFF	TGTGCCAGCAGTTACGGCCAAGGTACTGAAGCTTTCTTT
NA	many	TRBV7-9	TRBJ2-4	CASKGTDKNIQYF	TGTGCCAGCAAGGGCACGGACAAAAACATTCAGTACTTC
NA	few	TRBV28	TRBJ2-3	CASSSRRADTQYF	TGTGCCAGCAGTTCCAGGAGGGCAGATACGCAGTATTTT
TRBD1	few	TRBV7-8	TRBJ1-1	CASRYRGTNTEAFF	TGTGCCAGCAGGTACAGGGGGACGAACACTGAAGCTTTCTTT
TRBD2	many	TRBV29-1	TRBJ2-1	CSGKPGLAGGPIYNEQFF	TGCAGCGGGAAGCCGGGACTAGCGGGAGGGCCCATCTACAATGAGCAGTTCTTC
TRBD1	few	TRBV12-3/TRBV12-4	TRBJ1-1	CASRPSQGVLEAFF	TGTGCCAGCAGACCTTCACAGGGGGTACTTGAAGCTTTCTTT
TRBD1	NA	TRBV7-2	TRBJ2-5	CASSPRQGSLPQYF	TGTGCCAGCAGCCCCCGACAGGGATCCCTGCCCCAGTACTTC
TRBD1	few	TRBV7-3	TRBJ1-1	CASSSTQGASEAFF	TGTGCCAGCAGCTCCACACAGGGGGCGTCTGAAGCTTTCTTT
NA	few	TRBV28	TRBJ1-5	CASSKVNQPQHF	TGTGCCAGCAGTAAGGTGAATCAGCCCCAGCATTTT
TRBD2	few	TRBV6-1	TRBJ2-5	CASSESSGEGETQYF	TGTGCCAGCAGTGAATCATCGGGGGAGGGAGAGACCCAGTACTTC
NA	few	TRBV5-1	TRBJ1-5	CASSLDGPYQPQHF	TGCGCCAGCAGTCTGGACGGTCCGTACCAGCCCCAGCATTTT
NA	many	TRBV27	TRBJ1-5	CASSTVNQPQHF	TGTGCCAGCAGTACCGTAAATCAGCCCCAGCATTTT